The 12 T cell receptor beta chains given below trace back to one sample, sequenced in a study of cytomegalovirus exposure and HLA in healthy donors. Sequenced by immunoSEQ multiplex PCR; TCRdb stores in-frame clones only, minus some. This sample carries 70,000 to 75,000 clones, approximately 94% of them seen once, and the ten largest clones take about 1.5%. The sequenced sample was PBMCs. The receptor set was obtained from a young man in good health and CMV-seropositive.

This chain joins TRBV6-5 and TRBJ2-3; 7 nucleotides line up with TRBD1. The CDR3 has 14 amino acids. CDR1 is MNHEY, CDR2 SVGAGI, per germline. Losses at the gene ends were 6 bases for V and 1 base for J; bases not matched to a gene: 4. This CDR3 reads CASSRDRRTDTQYF. In DNA, the CDR3 is TGTGCCAGCAGCCGGGACAGACGCACAGATACGCAGTATTTT.

The CDR3 spells CASSIAGEEDTQYF. The DNA of the CDR3 is TGTGCCAGTAGTATAGCGGGAGAGGAAGATACGCAGTATTTT. This rearrangement joins TRBV19 to TRBJ2-3, with D tentatively TRBD2 (6 bases). Per the germline V gene, CDR1 is LNHDA and CDR2 is SQIVND (reference sequence). The CDR3 runs to 14 residues. V was cut by 1 base and J by 5 bases, with 10 bases left in between.

The gene calls are TRBV4-1 and TRBJ2-5; D is ambiguous. With 1 base removed from V and 3 bases from J, the gap between germline ends came to 12 bases. Germline assignment: CDR1 MGHRA and CDR2 YSYEKL. The CDR3 spans 15 residues. For the CDR3, the DNA is TGCGCCAGCAGCCAAGGCGAGCTAGGCAAAGAGACCCAGTACTTC. Translating gives CASSQGELGKETQYF.

The rearrangement uses TRBV28 and TRBJ2-6; a possible D gene is TRBD2 (5 bases). Germline V gene sequence: CDR1 MDHEN, CDR2 SYDVKM. The CDR3 sequence is 16 residues long. The germline V and J ends were trimmed by 7 bases and 0 bases, with 13 bases remaining between them. CDR3 in DNA: TGTGCCAGCACTCCGGGGAGTCTCTCTGGGGCCAACGTCCTGACTTTC. It is translated as CASTPGSLSGANVLTF.

V is TRBV7-8 and J is TRBJ1-3, with D possibly TRBD1 on 5 matching bases. Looked up from germline, CDR1 is SGHVS and CDR2 is FQNEAQ. The ends were cut back, 6 bases at V and 4 bases at J, with 10 bases in the middle. This CDR3 region has 13 residues. The CDR3 region is CASRRGVGNTIYF. The CDR3 DNA sequence: TGTGCCAGCAGGCGGGGGGTGGGAAACACCATATATTTT.

In its sample, this clone ranks as medium-sized. This chain links TRBV7-9 with TRBJ2-5, with D unclear. Germline V lookup: CDR1 SEHNR, CDR2 FQNEAQ (reference sequence). The CDR3 contains 15 residues. V lost 1 base, J lost 5 bases, and 14 bases lay in between. The CDR3 region is CASSLELSMEETQYF. CDR3 sequence (DNA): TGTGCCAGCAGCTTAGAGTTGTCTATGGAGGAGACCCAGTACTTC.

The V gene is TRBV5-1, the J gene TRBJ1-3; 11 nucleotides line up with TRBD1. Germline loops: CDR1 SGHRS, CDR2 YFSETQ. This CDR3 spans 14 amino acids. V lost 4 bases, J lost 4 bases, and 1 base stayed unmatched. This CDR3 is CASSGQGAGNTIYF. The DNA for the CDR3 is TGCGCCAGCAGCGGACAGGGGGCCGGAAACACCATATATTTT.

The sample holds one count of this clone. Germline and junction disagree at one end, which may indicate a read error. CDR3 protein: CASSSGSGSGGETQYF. The CDR3 nucleotides read TGTGCTAGCAGCTCTGGTAGCGGGAGTGGCGGGGAGACCCAGTACTTC. V and J are TRBV7-7 and TRBJ2-5; 9 nucleotides line up with TRBD2. The CDR3 is 16 residues long. The germline CDR1 and CDR2 sequences are SSHAT and FNYEAQ (reference sequence).

The chain combines TRBV7-2 with TRBJ1-5; the D is unclear. V was pared by 4 bases and J by 6 bases, with 13 bases between. CDR3 length equals 14 residues. CDR1 SGHTA and CDR2 FQGNSA come from the germline V gene. The CDR3 reads CASSWGVQLQPQHF. The DNA of the CDR3 is TGTGCCAGCAGCTGGGGAGTTCAGCTTCAGCCCCAGCATTTT.

This sequence joins TRBV30 and TRBJ1-1, with TRBD1 matching 7 bases. The germline gives CDR1 GTSNPN, CDR2 SVGIG (reference sequence). The CDR3 sequence is 12 residues long. Unmatched junction bases numbered 4, after V lost 5 bases and J lost 4 bases. The CDR3 region has the DNA TGTGCCTGGGAGACAGGGAGCACTGAAGCTTTCTTT. Its translation is CAWETGSTEAFF.

V is TRBV9 and J is TRBJ2-1; tentative D call: TRBD1 (7 bases). Germline assignment: CDR1 SGDLS and CDR2 YYNGEE. V was cut by 3 bases and J by 4 bases, with 14 bases left in between. The CDR3 spans 15 residues. Written as DNA, the CDR3 is TGTGCCAGCAGCGGCGGGACAGATCATTACAATGAGCAGTTCTTC. Its translation is CASSGGTDHYNEQFF.

This chain uses TRBV19 with TRBJ1-5; TRBD1 agrees at 8 bases. CDR1 and CDR2 from the germline V gene are LNHDA and SQIVND (reference sequence). Unmatched junction bases numbered 10, after V lost 7 bases and J lost 5 bases. This CDR3 has 15 amino acids. CDR3 in amino acids: CASTQQGGLDQPQHF. CDR3 sequence (DNA): TGTGCCAGTACCCAACAGGGGGGATTGGATCAGCCCCAGCATTTT.